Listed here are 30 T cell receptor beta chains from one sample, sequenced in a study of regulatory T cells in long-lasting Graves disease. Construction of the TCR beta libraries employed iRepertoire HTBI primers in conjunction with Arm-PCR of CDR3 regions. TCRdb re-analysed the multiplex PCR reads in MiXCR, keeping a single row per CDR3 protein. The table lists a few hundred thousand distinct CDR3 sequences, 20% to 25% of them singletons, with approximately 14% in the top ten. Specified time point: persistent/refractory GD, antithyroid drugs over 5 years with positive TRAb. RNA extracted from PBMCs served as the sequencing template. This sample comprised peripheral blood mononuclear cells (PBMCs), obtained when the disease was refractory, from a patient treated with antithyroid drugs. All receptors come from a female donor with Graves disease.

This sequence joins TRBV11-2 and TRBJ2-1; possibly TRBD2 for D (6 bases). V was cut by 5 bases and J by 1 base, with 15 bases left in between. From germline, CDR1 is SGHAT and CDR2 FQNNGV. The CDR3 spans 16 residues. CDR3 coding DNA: TGTGCCAGCAGCCAACGGGGGTGCGAATCCTACAATGAGCAGTTCTTC. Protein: CASSQRGCESYNEQFF.

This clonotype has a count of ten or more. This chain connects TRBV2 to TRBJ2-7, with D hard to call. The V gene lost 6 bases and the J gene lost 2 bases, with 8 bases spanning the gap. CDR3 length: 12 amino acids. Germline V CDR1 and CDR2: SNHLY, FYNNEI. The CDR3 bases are TGTGCCAGCAGGACTTCTACCTACGAGCAGTACTTC. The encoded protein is CASRTSTYEQYF. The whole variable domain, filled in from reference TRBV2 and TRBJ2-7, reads EPEVTQTPSHQVTQMGQEVILRCVPISNHLYFYWYRQILGQKVEFLVSFYNNEISEKSEIFDDQFSVERPDGSNFTLKIRSTKLEDSAMYFCASRTSTYEQYFGPGTRLTVT.

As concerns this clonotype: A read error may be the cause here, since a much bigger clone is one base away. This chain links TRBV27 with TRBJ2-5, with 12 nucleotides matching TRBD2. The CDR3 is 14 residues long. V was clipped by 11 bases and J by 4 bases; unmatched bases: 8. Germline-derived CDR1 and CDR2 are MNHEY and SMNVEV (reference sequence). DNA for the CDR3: TGTGCCGGTGCTAGCGGGAGGGACCCAGAGACCCAGTACTTC. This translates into CAGASGRDPETQYF.

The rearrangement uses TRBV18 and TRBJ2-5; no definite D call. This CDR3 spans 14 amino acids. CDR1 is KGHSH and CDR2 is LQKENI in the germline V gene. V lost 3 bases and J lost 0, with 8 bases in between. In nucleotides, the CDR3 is TGTGCCAGCTCACCTGGTCAGGACCAAGAGACCCAGTACTTC. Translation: CASSPGQDQETQYF.

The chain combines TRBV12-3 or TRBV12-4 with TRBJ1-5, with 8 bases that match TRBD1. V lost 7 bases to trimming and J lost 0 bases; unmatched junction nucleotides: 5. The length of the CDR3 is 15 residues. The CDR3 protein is CASNDRGYSNQPQHF. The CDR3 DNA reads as TGTGCCAGCAACGACAGGGGCTATAGCAATCAGCCCCAGCATTTT.

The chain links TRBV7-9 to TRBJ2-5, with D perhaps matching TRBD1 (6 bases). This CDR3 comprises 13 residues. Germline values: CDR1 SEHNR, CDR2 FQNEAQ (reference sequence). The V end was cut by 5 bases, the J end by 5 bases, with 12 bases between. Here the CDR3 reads CASSRTVEETQYF. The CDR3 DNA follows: TGTGCCAGCAGCAGGACAGTTGAGGAGACCCAGTACTTC.

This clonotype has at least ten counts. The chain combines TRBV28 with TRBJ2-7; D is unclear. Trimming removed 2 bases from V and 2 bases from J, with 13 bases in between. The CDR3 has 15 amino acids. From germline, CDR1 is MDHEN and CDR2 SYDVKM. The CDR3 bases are TGTGCCAGCAGTTTAGTTGGGAAACAACCCTACGAGCAGTACTTC. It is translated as CASSLVGKQPYEQYF.

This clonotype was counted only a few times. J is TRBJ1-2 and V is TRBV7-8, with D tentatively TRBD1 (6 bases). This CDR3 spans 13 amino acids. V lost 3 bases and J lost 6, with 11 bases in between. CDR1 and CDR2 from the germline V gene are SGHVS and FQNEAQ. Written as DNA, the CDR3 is TGTGCCAGCAGCTTGAAACAGGGAGATGGCTACACCTTC. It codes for CASSLKQGDGYTF.

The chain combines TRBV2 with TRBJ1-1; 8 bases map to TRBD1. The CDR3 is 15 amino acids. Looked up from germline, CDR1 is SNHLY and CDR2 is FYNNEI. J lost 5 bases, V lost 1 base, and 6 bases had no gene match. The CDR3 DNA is TGTGCCAGCAGTGAAGGGCAGGGGGCTTATACTGAAGCTTTCTTT. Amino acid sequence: CASSEGQGAYTEAFF.

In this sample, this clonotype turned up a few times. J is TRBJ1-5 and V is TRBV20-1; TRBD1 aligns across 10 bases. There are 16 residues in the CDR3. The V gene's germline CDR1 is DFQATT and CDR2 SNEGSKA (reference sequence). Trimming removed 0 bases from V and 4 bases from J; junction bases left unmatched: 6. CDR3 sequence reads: CSARDPGTGANQPQHF. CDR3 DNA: TGCAGTGCTAGAGACCCCGGGACAGGGGCTAATCAGCCCCAGCATTTT.

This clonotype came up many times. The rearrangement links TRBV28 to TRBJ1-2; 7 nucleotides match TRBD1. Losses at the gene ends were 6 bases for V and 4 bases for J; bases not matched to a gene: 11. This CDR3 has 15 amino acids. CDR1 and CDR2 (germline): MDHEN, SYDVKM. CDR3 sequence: CASSPPWTGRYGYTF. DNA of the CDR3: TGTGCCAGCAGCCCTCCTTGGACAGGTCGCTATGGCTACACCTTC.

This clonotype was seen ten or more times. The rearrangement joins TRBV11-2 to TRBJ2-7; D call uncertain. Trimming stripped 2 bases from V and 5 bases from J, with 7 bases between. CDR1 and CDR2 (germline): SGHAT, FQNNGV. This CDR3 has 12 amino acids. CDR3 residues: CASSLKGNEQYF. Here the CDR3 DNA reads TGTGCCAGCAGCTTAAAGGGAAACGAGCAGTACTTC.

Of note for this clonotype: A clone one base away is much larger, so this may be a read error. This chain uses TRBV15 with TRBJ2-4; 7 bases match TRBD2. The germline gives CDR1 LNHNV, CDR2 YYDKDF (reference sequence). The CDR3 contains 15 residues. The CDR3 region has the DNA TGTGCCACCAGCGGAGATGTGGGAGGGAAAAACATTCAGTACTTC. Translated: CATSGDVGGKNIQYF.

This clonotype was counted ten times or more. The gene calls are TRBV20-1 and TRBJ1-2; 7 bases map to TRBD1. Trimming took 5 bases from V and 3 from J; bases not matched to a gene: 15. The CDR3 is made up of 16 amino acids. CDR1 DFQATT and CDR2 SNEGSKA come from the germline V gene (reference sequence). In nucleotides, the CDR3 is TGCAGTGCTTGGGACAGCAGGGGCGACAGGGACTATGGCTACACCTTC. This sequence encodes CSAWDSRGDRDYGYTF.

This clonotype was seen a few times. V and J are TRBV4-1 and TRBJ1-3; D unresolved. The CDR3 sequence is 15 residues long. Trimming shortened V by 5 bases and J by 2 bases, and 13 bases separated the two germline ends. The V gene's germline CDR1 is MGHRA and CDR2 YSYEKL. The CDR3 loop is CASSEPRAAGNTIYF. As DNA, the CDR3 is TGCGCCAGCAGCGAGCCGCGGGCAGCTGGAAACACCATATATTTT.

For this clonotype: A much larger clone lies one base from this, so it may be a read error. DNA of the CDR3: TGTGCCATCAGTCCGGGACAGGACTCCTACGAGCAGTACTTC. Amino acids: CAISPGQDSYEQYF. This sequence joins TRBV10-3 and TRBJ2-7, with TRBD1 matching 8 bases. The CDR3 runs 14 residues. Trimming took 5 bases from V and 0 from J; bases not matched to a gene: 3. Germline V CDR1 and CDR2: ENHRY, SYGVKD.

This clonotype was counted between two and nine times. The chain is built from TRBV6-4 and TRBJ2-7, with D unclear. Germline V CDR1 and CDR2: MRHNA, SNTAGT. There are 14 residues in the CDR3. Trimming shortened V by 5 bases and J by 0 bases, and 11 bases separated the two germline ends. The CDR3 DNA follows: TGTGCCAGCAGTCCGGACCCAGGCTCCTACGAGCAGTACTTC. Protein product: CASSPDPGSYEQYF.

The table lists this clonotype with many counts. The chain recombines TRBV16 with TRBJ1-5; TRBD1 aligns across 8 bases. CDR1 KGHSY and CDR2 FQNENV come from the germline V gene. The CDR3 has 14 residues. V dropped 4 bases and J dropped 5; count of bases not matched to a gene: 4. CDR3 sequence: CASSLDRADQPQHF. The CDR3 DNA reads TGTGCCAGCAGCCTGGACAGGGCCGATCAGCCCCAGCATTTT.

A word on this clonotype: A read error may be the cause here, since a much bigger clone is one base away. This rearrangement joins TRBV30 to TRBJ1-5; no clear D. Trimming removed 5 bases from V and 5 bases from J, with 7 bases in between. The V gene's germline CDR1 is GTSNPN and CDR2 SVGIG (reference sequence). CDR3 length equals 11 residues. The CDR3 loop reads CAWGGDQPQHF. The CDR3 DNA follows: TGTGCCTGGGGAGGAGATCAGCCCCAGCATTTT.

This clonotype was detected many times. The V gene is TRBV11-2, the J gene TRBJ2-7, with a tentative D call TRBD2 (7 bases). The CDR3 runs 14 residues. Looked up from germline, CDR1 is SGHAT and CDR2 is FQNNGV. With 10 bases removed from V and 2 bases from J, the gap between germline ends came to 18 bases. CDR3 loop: CATSGGGMTYEQYF. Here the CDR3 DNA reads TGTGCCACCTCGGGGGGCGGGATGACCTACGAGCAGTACTTC.

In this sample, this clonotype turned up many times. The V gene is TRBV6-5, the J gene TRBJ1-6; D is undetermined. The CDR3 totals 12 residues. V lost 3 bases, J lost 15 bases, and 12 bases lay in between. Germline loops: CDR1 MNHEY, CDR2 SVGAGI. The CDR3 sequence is CASSYADTFLHF. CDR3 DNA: TGTGCCAGCAGTTATGCAGACACATTCCTCCACTTT.

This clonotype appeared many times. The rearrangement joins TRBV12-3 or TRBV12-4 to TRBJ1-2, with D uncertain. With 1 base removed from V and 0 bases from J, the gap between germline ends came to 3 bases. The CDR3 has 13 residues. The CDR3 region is CASSLGTNYGYTF. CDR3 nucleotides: TGTGCCAGCAGTTTAGGGACTAACTATGGCTACACCTTC.

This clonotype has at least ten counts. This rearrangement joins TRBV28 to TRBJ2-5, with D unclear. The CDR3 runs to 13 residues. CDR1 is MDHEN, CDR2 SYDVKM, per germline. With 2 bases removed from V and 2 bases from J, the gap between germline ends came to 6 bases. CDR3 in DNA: TGTGCCAGCAGTTTACGGCCACAAGAGACCCAGTACTTC. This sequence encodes CASSLRPQETQYF.

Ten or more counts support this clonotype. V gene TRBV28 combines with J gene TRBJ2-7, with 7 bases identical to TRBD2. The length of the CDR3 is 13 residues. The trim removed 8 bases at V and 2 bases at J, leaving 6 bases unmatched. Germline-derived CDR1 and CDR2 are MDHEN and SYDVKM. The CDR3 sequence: CASRLAMAYEQYF. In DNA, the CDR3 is TGTGCCAGCCGACTAGCTATGGCCTACGAGCAGTACTTC.

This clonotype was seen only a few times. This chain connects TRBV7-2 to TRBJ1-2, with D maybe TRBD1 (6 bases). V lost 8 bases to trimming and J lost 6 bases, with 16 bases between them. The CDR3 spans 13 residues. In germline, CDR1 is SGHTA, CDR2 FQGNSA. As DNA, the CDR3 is TGTGCCAGCCATGGGGACACGAGAAATGGCTACACCTTC. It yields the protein CASHGDTRNGYTF.

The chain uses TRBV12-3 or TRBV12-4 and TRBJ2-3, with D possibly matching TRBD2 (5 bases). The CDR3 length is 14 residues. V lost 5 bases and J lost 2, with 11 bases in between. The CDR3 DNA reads TGTGCCAGCAGTCCCTCGGGGTACACAGATACGCAGTATTTT. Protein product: CASSPSGYTDTQYF.

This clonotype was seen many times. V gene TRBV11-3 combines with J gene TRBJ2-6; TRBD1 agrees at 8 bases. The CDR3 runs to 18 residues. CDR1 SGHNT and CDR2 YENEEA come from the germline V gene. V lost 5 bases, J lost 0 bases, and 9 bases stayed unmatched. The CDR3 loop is CASSKTGTGTSGANVLTF. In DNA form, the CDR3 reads TGTGCCAGCAGCAAGACCGGGACAGGTACCTCTGGGGCCAACGTCCTGACTTTC.

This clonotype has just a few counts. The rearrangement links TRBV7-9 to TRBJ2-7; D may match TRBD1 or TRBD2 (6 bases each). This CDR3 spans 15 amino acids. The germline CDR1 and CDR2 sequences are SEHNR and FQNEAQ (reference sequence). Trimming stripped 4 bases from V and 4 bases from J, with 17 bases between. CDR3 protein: CASSSVGGEGYEQYF. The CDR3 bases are TGTGCCAGCAGCTCAGTGGGGGGCGAAGGTTACGAGCAGTACTTC.

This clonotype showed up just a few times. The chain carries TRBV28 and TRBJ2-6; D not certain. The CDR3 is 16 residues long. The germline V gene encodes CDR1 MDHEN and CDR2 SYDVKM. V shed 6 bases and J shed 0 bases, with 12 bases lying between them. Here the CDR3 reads CASSSLRISGANVLTF. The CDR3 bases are TGTGCCAGCAGCTCGCTGAGGATCTCTGGGGCCAACGTCCTGACTTTC.

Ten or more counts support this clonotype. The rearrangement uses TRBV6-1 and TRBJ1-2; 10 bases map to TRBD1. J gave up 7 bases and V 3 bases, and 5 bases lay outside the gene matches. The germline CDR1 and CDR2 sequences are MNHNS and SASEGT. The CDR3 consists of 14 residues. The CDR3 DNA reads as TGTGCCAGCAGTGATGGACAGGGGGACTCTGGCTACACCTTC. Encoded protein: CASSDGQGDSGYTF.